This record looks at one TCR beta chain sequence and its context. The target antigen is unknown. The sample originates from a study of OX40 agonist ivuxolimab in advanced cancers. Study-level results: Not determined was the antigen specificity of the expanded peripheral T cells. The CD4+ and CD8+ T cells in the blood had expanded clonally by week 6 at 0.1 to 3.0 mg/kg. Partial responders at 0.1-3.0 mg/kg had among the lowest clonal expansion. On average, CD8+ T cells showed a greater number of expanded clones than CD4+.

Germline CDR1 reads SQVTM; CDR2 reads ANQGSEA. Trimming pared 3 bases from V and 4 bases from J, leaving 15 bases between. The CDR3 consists of 14 residues. The repertoire was sequenced with immunoSEQ multiplex PCR; TCRdb's copy has only in-frame clones and lacks some. The sample yields under 70,000 clones, 70% to 90% seen once. This sample comprised CD4+ or CD8+ T cells sorted from blood, obtained in a trial of the OX40 agonist ivuxolimab. The sequence was collected from an adult with an advanced solid tumor such as melanoma, head and neck, liver or kidney cancer. The chain combines TRBV29-1 with TRBJ1-2; no clear D gene. In DNA form, the CDR3 reads TGCAGCGTTGAGCCTTTTGGCAACTCCTATGGCTACACCTTC. This sequence encodes CSVEPFGNSYGYTF.